The T cell receptor (beta chain) described here comes from a study of neurological immune-mediated disorders. The study's findings and limits: Among expanded clones, no CDR3 amino acid sequences were shared across subjects, a pattern suggesting private repertoires in all groups. Multiple sclerosis, the disease with the least TCR clonal expansion, fell below healthy controls, whereas HTLV-1-associated myelopathy showed the most.

This clonotype is classed as medium-sized (0.01 to 0.1%). As yet, its antigen is unknown. TCRdb passed the 5' RACE reads through MiXCR, listing each CDR3 protein once. The sample lists some 4,500 distinct CDR3 sequences; roughly a quarter were seen once. This CDR3 comprises 15 residues. The trim removed 3 bases at V and 7 bases at J, leaving 11 bases unmatched. Germline V gene data show CDR1 as SGHDT and CDR2 as YYEEEE. Roughly 1 million sorted CD4+ or CD8+ T cells made each library. The gene calls are TRBV5-6 and TRBJ2-7, with TRBD1 identical over 9 bases. This TCR came from a woman aged 55-70 years with HTLV-1-associated myelopathy (HAM/TSP). Sequencing input: CD8+ T cells from blood. The CDR3 here is CASSWGDREGKEQYF. The CDR3 DNA is TGTGCCAGCAGCTGGGGGGACAGGGAAGGGAAAGAGCAGTACTTC.